This entry is about one T cell receptor beta chain. The data stem from a study of control samples from healthy donors and cancer patients. Clones were sequenced by immunoSEQ multiplex PCR, and TCRdb holds only the in-frame ones, with some missing. This sample has under 150,000 clones, with approximately 95% found just once. Trimming cost V 1 base and J 0 bases, with 4 bases left between them. There are 14 residues in the CDR3. The germline gives CDR1 MNHNS, CDR2 SASEGT. This sequence was found in a man aged 25 to 40 in good health. Input material: blood. The chain recombines TRBV6-1 with TRBJ1-3; D unresolved. The chain's CDR3 is CASSEGTSGNTIYF. The CDR3 nucleotides read TGTGCCAGCAGTGAAGGGACCTCTGGAAACACCATATATTTT.